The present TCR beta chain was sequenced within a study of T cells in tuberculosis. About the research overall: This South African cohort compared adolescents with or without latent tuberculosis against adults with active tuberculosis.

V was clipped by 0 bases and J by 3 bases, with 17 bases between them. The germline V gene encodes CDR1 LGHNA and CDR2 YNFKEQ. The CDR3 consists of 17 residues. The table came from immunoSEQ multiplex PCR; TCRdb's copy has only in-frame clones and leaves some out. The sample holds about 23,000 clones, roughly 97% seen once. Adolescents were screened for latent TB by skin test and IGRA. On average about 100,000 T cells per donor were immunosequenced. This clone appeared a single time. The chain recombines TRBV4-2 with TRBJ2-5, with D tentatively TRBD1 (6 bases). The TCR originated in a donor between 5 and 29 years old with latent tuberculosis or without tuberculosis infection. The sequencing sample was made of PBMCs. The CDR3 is CASSQDGGRGEKETQYF. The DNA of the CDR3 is TGTGCCAGCAGCCAAGACGGCGGCAGGGGCGAGAAAGAGACCCAGTACTTC.